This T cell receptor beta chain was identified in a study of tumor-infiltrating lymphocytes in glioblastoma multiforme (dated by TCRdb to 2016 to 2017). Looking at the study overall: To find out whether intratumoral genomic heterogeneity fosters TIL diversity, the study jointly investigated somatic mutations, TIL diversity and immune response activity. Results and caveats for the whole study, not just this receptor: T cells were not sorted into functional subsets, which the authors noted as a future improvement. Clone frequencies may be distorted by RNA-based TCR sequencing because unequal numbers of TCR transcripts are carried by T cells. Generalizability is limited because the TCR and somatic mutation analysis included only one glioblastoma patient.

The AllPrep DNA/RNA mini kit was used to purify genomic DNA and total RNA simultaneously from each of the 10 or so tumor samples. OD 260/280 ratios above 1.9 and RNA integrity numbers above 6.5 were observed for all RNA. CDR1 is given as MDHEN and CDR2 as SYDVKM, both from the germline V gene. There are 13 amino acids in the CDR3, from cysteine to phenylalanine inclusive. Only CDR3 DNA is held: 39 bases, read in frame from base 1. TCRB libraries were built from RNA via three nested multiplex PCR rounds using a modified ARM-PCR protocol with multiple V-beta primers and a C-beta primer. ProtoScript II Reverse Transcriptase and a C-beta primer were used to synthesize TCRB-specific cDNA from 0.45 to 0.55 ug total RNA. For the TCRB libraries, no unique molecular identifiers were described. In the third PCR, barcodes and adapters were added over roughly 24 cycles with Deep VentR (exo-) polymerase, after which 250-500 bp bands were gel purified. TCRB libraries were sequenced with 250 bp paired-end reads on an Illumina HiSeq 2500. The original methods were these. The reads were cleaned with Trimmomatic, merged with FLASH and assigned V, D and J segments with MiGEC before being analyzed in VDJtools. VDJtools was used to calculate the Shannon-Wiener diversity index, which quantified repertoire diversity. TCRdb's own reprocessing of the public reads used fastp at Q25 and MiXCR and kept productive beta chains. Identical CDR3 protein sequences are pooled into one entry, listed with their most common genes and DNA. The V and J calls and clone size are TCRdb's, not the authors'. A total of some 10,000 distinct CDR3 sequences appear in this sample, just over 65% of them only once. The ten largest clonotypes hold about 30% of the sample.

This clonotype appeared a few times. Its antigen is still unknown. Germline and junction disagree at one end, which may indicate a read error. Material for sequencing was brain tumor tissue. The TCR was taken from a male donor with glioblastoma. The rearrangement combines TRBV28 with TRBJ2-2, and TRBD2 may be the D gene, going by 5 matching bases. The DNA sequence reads TGTGCCAGTAGTTTGAGGGTGGCCCGGGAGCTGTTTTTT. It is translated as CASSLRVARELFF.